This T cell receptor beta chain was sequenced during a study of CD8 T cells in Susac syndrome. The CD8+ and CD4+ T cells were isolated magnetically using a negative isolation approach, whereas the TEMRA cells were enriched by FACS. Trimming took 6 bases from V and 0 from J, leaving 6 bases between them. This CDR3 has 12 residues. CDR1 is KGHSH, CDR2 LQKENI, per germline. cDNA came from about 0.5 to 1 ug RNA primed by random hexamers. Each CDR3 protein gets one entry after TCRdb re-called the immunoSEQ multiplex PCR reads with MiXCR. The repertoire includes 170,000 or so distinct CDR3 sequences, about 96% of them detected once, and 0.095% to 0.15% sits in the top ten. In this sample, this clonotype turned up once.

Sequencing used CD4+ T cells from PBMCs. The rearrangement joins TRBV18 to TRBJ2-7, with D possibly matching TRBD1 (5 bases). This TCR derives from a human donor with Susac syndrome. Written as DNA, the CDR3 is TGTGCCAGCTCCGACAGCTCCTACGAGCAGTACTTC. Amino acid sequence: CASSDSSYEQYF.